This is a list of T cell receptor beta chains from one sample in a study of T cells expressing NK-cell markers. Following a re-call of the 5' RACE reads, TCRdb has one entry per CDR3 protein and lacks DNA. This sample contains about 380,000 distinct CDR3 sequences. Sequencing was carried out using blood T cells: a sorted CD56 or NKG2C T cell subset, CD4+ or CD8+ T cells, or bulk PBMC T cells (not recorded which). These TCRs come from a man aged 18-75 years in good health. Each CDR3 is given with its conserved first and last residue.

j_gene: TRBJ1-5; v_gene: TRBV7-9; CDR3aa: CASSLGTGPQHF
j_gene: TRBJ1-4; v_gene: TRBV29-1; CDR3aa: CSAGQGSMRKLFF
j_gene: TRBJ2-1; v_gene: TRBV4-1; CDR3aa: CASSQMPLSGGTYNEQFF
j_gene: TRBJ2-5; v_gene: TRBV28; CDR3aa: CASSPPTQTQYF
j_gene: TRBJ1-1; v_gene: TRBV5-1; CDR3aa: CASSLFGTHGGSTEAFF
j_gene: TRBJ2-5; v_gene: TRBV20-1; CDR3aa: CSARGGGTSRETQYF
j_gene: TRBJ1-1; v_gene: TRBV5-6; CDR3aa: CASSPTASMNTEAFF
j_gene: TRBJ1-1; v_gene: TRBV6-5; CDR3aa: CASRLGTEAFF
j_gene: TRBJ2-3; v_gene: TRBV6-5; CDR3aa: CASSYSRGLGLAGERAQYF
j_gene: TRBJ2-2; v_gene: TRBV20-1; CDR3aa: CSARPMSGGAHGELFF
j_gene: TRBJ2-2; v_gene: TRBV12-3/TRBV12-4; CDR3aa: CASSTRTGWGELFF
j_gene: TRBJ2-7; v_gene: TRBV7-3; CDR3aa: CASSLRGSTGTGAYEQYF
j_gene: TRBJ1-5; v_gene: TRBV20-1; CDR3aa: CSATSTGTASNQPQHF
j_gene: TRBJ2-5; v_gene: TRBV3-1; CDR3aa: CASGLAGLETQYF
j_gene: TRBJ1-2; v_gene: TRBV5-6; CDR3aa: CASSLRRTGANYGYTF
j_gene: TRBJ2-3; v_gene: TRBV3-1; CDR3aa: CASSPNFPGGTSTDTQYF
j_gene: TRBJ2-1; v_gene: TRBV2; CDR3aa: CASMVGGSSYNEQFF
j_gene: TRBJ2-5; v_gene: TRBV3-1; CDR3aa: CASSQGIGKGPETQYF
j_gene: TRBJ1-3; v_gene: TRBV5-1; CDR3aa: CASSLLTGDTIYF
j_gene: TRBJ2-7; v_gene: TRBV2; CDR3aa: CASPRAGGSYEQYF
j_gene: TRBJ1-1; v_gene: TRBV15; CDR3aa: CATSRTPDRVSFF
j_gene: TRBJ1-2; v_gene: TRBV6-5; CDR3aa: CASSYKGTQLVDYGYTF
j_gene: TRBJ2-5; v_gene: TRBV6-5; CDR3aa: CASGFQIHETQYF
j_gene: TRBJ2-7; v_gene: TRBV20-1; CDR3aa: CSATRTGAGQYF
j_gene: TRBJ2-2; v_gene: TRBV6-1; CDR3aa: CASSGLAGGPSTGELFF
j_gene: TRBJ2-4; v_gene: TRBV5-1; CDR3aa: CASSRGLAKNIQYF
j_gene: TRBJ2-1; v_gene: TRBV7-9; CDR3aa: CASVSGLTLSSYNEQFF
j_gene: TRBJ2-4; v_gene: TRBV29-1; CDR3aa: CSVEVFNSGAKNIQYF
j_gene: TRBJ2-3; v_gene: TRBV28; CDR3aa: CASSATVTDTQYF
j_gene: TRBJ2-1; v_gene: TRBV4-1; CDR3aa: CASSPGSSGGPRRNEQFF
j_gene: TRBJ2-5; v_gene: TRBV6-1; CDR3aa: CAISKSGQRETQYF
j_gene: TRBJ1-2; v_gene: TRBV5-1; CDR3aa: CASSSDRGQGDGYTF
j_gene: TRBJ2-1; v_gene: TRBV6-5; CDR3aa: CASSYGAGGNYNEQFF
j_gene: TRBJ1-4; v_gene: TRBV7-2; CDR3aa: CASSRGVVLGEKLFF
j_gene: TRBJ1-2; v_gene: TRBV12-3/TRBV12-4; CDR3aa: CASSLQQGARGYTF
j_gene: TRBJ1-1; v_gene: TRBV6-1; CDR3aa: CASRSRGQVNTEAFF
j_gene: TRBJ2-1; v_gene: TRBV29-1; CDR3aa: CSAVTSGVYNEQFF
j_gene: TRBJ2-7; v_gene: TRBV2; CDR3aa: CASSFNHPSMSGTYF
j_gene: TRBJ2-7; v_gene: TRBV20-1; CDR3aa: CSARSGREIRHEQYF
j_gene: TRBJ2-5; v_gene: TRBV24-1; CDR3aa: CATSPKTVASQETQYF
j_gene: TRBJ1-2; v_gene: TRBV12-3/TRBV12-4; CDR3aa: CASSLGQGSYTF
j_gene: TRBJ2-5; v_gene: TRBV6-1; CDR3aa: CASSSEVRVAQYF
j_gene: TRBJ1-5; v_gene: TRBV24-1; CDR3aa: CATSPTGEGNQPQHF
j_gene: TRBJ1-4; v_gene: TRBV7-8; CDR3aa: CASSPDTLWKLFF
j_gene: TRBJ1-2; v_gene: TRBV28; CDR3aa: CASSLLVAGYTF
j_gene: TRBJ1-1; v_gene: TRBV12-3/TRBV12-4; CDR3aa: CASSSQAGLMNTEAFF
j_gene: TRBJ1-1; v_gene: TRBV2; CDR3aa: CASRPPDGFTEAFF
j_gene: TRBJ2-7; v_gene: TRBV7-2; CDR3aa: CASSSDRASRYEQYF
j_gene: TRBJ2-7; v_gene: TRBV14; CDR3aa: CASSQGTGLYEQYF
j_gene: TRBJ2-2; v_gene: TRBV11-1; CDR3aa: CASSADRANTGELFF
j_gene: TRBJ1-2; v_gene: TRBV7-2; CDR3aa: CASSLEVGRPYGYTF
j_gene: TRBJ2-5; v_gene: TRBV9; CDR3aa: CASSAAPRYEETQYF
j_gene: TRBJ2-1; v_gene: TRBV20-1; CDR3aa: CSARSGHELEQFF
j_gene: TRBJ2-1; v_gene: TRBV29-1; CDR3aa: CSVDRGWGNEQFF